Each of the 13 T cell receptor beta chains below was sequenced from the same sample in a study of cytomegalovirus exposure and HLA in healthy donors. 13 Jbeta primers and 60 Vbeta primers were used for the PCR. Sequenced by immunoSEQ multiplex PCR; TCRdb stores in-frame clones only, minus some. The sample lists some 110,000 clones, 9.5% seen once, with 3% in the top ten. Sequenced: PBMCs. Source of these receptors: a man aged 30 to 39 in good health and CMV-seronegative.

This clone was detected only a few times. The chain joins TRBV25-1 to TRBJ1-1; 9 nucleotides line up with TRBD1. Losses at the gene ends were 7 bases for V and 0 bases for J; bases not matched to a gene: 12. This CDR3 contains 17 residues. CDR1 MGHDK and CDR2 SYGVNS come from the germline V gene. CDR3: CASTRTGATFMNTEAFF. The DNA for the CDR3 is TGTGCCAGCACTCGGACAGGGGCAACGTTCATGAACACTGAAGCTTTCTTT. Full variable domain (outside the CDR3, taken from reference TRBV25-1 and TRBJ1-1): EADIYQTPRYLVIGTGKKITLECSQTMGHDKMYWYQQDPGMELHLIHYSYGVNSTEKGDLSSESTVSRIRTEHFPLTLESARPSHTSQYLCASTRTGATFMNTEAFFGQGTRLTVV.

This clone was seen more than once but under ten times. The V call is TRBV7-2, the J call TRBJ1-1, with D unresolved. CDR3 length: 13 amino acids. The germline gives CDR1 SGHTA, CDR2 FQGNSA. V lost 1 base and J 4 bases, leaving 7 bases between the germline ends. The CDR3 is CASSLGSGTEAFF. The DNA of the CDR3 is TGTGCCAGCAGCTTAGGAAGCGGCACTGAAGCTTTCTTT.

The genes are TRBV5-6 and TRBJ1-5; 7 bases match TRBD1. Germline loops: CDR1 SGHDT, CDR2 YYEEEE. The CDR3 consists of 15 residues. V lost 1 base to trimming and J lost 3 bases; unmatched junction nucleotides: 4. As DNA, the CDR3 is TGTGCCAGCAGCTTGTTTGAGGGGGCCAATCAGCCCCAGCATTTT. Translation: CASSLFEGANQPQHF.

This chain connects TRBV5-8 to TRBJ2-1; TRBD2 matches 7 bases. J lost 8 bases, V lost 3 bases, and 11 bases had no gene match. The CDR3 length is 15 residues. Germline V gene data show CDR1 as SGHTS and CDR2 as YDEGEE. This CDR3 reads CASSSLAAWADEQFF. For the CDR3, the DNA is TGTGCCAGCAGCTCCCTAGCGGCTTGGGCCGATGAGCAGTTCTTC.

This chain connects TRBV6-5 to TRBJ1-2; 7 bases match TRBD1. Germline-derived CDR1 and CDR2 are MNHEY and SVGAGI. There are 15 residues in the CDR3. The V segment lost 5 bases and the J segment 1 base; nucleotides outside the gene matches: 7. The CDR3 nucleotides read TGTGCCAGCAGTGTCGGGGACAGAGATAACTATGGCTACACCTTC. It is translated as CASSVGDRDNYGYTF.

In this sample, this clone turned up a few times. The chain carries TRBV9 and TRBJ1-3, with 8 bases aligning to TRBD1. The CDR3 has 16 amino acids. The V segment lost 0 bases and the J segment 0 bases; nucleotides outside the gene matches: 2. CDR1 and CDR2 (germline): SGDLS, YYNGEE. CDR3: CASSVGQGASGNTIYF. CDR3 coding DNA: TGTGCCAGCAGCGTAGGTCAGGGGGCCTCTGGAAACACCATATATTTT.

The table lists this clone with a few counts. The CDR3 protein is CASSQGLGQAYEQYF. The CDR3, as DNA: TGCGCCAGCAGCCAGGGGTTAGGACAGGCCTACGAGCAGTACTTC. The chain carries TRBV4-1 and TRBJ2-7; 7 bases agree with TRBD1. Germline CDR1 reads MGHRA; CDR2 reads YSYEKL. Losses at the gene ends were 3 bases for V and 2 bases for J; bases not matched to a gene: 7. The CDR3 sequence is 15 residues long.

In this sample, this clone turned up a few times. This CDR3 is CASSVTGSGRKDEQFF. The CDR3 DNA is TGTGCCAGCAGCGTAACGGGTAGCGGGAGGAAAGATGAGCAGTTCTTC. The chain carries TRBV9 and TRBJ2-1; 10 positions agree with TRBD2. V dropped 1 base and J dropped 8; count of bases not matched to a gene: 9. Germline V gene data show CDR1 as SGDLS and CDR2 as YYNGEE. This CDR3 contains 16 residues.

This clone occurred a few times. V and J are TRBV7-8 and TRBJ2-4; TRBD2 might be the D (7 bases). The CDR3 extends over 16 amino acids. Germline-derived CDR1 and CDR2 are SGHVS and FQNEAQ. V shed 6 bases and J shed 0 bases, with 15 bases lying between them. This CDR3 reads CASRLGGRLAKNIQYF. The CDR3 nucleotides are TGTGCCAGCAGGCTGGGGGGGCGCTTAGCCAAAAACATTCAGTACTTC.

This clone was found a few times. The rearrangement links TRBV7-2 to TRBJ2-7; maybe TRBD1 (7 bases). Trimming shortened V by 5 bases and J by 3 bases, and 14 bases separated the two germline ends. The germline CDR1 and CDR2 sequences are SGHTA and FQGNSA. This CDR3 is built from 14 residues. In nucleotides, the CDR3 is TGTGCCAGCAGCCACAGACAGGGAGGCTACGAGCAGTACTTC. It specifies CASSHRQGGYEQYF.

The V gene is TRBV15, the J gene TRBJ2-1; the D gene is possibly TRBD2 (5 bases). V was pared by 1 base and J by 2 bases, with 9 bases between. The CDR3 spans 15 residues. Germline V gives CDR1 LNHNV, CDR2 YYDKDF (reference sequence). CDR3 sequence: CATSRAQEAYNEQFF. CDR3 sequence (DNA): TGTGCCACCAGCAGAGCCCAGGAGGCCTACAATGAGCAGTTCTTC.

This clone was counted only a few times. The rearrangement joins TRBV14 to TRBJ2-7, with TRBD2 identical over 7 bases. The CDR3 has 13 amino acids. V dropped 5 bases and J dropped 4; count of bases not matched to a gene: 5. CDR1 SGHDN and CDR2 FVKESK come from the germline V gene. The CDR3 protein is CASSSRRGYEQYF. The CDR3 DNA is TGTGCCAGCAGCTCAAGGCGGGGGTACGAGCAGTACTTC. Complete variable domain (other parts from reference TRBV14 and TRBJ2-7): EAGVTQFPSHSVIEKGQTVTLRCDPISGHDNLYWYRRVMGKEIKFLLHFVKESKQDESGMPNNRFLAERTGGTYSTLKVQPAELEDSGVYFCASSSRRGYEQYFGPGTRLTVT.

The chain carries TRBV5-1 and TRBJ1-1; D possibly corresponds to TRBD1 (5 bases). The V gene's germline CDR1 is SGHRS and CDR2 YFSETQ. Trimming removed 1 base at V and 7 bases at J, with 26 bases between. This CDR3 region has 18 residues. This CDR3 reads CASSLFPSGLSLTGEAFF. In DNA form, the CDR3 reads TGCGCCAGCAGCTTGTTCCCGTCAGGGTTATCCCTTACTGGTGAAGCTTTCTTT.